These 23 T cell receptor beta chains were all obtained from the same sample, sequenced in a study of shared clonotypes between healthy human individuals. The assay was immunoSEQ multiplex PCR, and TCRdb's table has in-frame clones only and misses some. The data hold some 1 million clones, with 60% to 80% observed a single time. The sequenced material came from memory CD4+ T cells sorted from blood. Subset here: CD45RA-negative fraction. The origin of the receptors is a man younger than 35 in good health.

Only one count was recorded for this clone. The V call is TRBV4-2, the J call TRBJ1-6; 7 bases agree with TRBD1. Looked up from germline, CDR1 is LGHNA and CDR2 is YNFKEQ. V lost 0 bases, J lost 2 bases, and 7 bases stayed unmatched. This CDR3 region has 18 residues. CDR3 DNA: TGTGCCAGCAGCCAAGATCTGGGGGACAGTGCCTATAATTCACCCCTCCACTTT. It encodes CASSQDLGDSAYNSPLHF.

The V gene is TRBV7-2, the J gene TRBJ2-2; TRBD2 aligns across 11 bases. V dropped 7 bases and J dropped 7; count of bases not matched to a gene: 11. Germline V lookup: CDR1 SGHTA, CDR2 FQGNSA. This CDR3 has 16 residues. In nucleotides, the CDR3 is TGTGCCAGCACCTTTAGCGGGAGGGGTCGTAGCGGGGAGCTGTTTTTT. Its translation is CASTFSGRGRSGELFF.

The CDR3: CASSEQNYEQYF. CDR3 sequence (DNA): TGTGCCAGCAGTGAACAGAACTACGAGCAGTACTTC. This chain uses TRBV2 with TRBJ2-7; no definite D call. V was trimmed by 2 bases and J by 3 bases, leaving 5 bases between them. CDR1 is SNHLY, CDR2 FYNNEI, per germline. CDR3 length: 12 amino acids. Looking up the rest from reference TRBV2 and TRBJ2-7 gives the full variable domain: EPEVTQTPSHQVTQMGQEVILRCVPISNHLYFYWYRQILGQKVEFLVSFYNNEISEKSEIFDDQFSVERPDGSNFTLKIRSTKLEDSAMYFCASSEQNYEQYFGPGTRLTVT.

This chain uses TRBV29-1 with TRBJ2-7, with 15 bases fitting TRBD2. Germline-derived CDR1 and CDR2 are SQVTM and ANQGSEA. The junction had 8 bases not matched to a gene; V was cut back by 7 bases and J by 7 bases. The CDR3 contains 14 residues. CDR3 protein: CSAAGTSGRIEQYF. The DNA for the CDR3 is TGCAGCGCCGCTGGGACTAGCGGGAGGATTGAGCAGTACTTC.

In regard to this clone: Other DNA sequences in the same sample also yield this CDR3. V gene TRBV7-2 combines with J gene TRBJ2-7, with 11 bases aligning to TRBD2. The CDR3 has 14 residues. V lost 5 bases to trimming and J lost 4 bases; unmatched junction nucleotides: 4. Germline lookup yields CDR1 SGHTA and CDR2 FQGNSA. The CDR3 loop is CASSLTSGNYEQYF. The CDR3 DNA follows: TGTGCCAGCAGCCTGACTAGCGGGAATTACGAGCAGTACTTC.

This clone has a single count. In DNA form, the CDR3 reads TGTGCCAGCAGCTTAAAGGCAGGGGGGTACGAGCAGTACTTC. This sequence encodes CASSLKAGGYEQYF. This chain links TRBV7-9 with TRBJ2-7; D may be TRBD1 (7 bases). The CDR3 has 14 amino acids. V was shortened by 2 bases and J by 4 bases, with 12 bases between the two germline ends. The V gene's germline CDR1 is SEHNR and CDR2 FQNEAQ (reference sequence).

Worth noting for this clone: This likely reflects a read error, since a far larger clone is one base away. Other nucleotide sequences in the sample specify the same CDR3. Here the CDR3 DNA reads TGCAGCGTTGAAGATTCGGGACGGACTTACGAGCAGTACTTC. It codes for CSVEDSGRTYEQYF. V usage is TRBV29-1 and J usage is TRBJ2-7, with D perhaps given as TRBD1 or TRBD2 (5 bases each). The CDR3 totals 14 residues. Trimming took off 0 bases at V and 4 bases at J, with 13 bases between the two ends. Germline V gives CDR1 SQVTM, CDR2 ANQGSEA.

The chain is built from TRBV9 and TRBJ2-3; D is possibly TRBD2 (6 bases). Germline-derived CDR1 and CDR2 are SGDLS and YYNGEE. The CDR3 spans 13 residues. The V gene lost 3 bases and the J gene lost 4 bases, with 9 bases spanning the gap. For the CDR3, the DNA is TGTGCCAGCAGCGCCTGGGAGGCAGATACGCAGTATTTT. Its protein product is CASSAWEADTQYF.

This clone was counted between two and nine times. CDR3 sequence: CASRTGTGVGYTF. DNA for the CDR3: TGTGCCAGCAGAACCGGGACAGGGGTTGGCTACACCTTC. This sequence joins TRBV6-5 and TRBJ1-2; 10 bases fit TRBD1. The J segment lost 7 bases and the V segment lost 6 bases, leaving 5 bases of the junction unmatched. CDR3 length equals 13 residues. The germline CDR1 and CDR2 sequences are MNHEY and SVGAGI.

This clone was seen more than once but under ten times. This chain uses TRBV2 with TRBJ2-2; D possibly corresponds to TRBD2 (5 bases). Trimming stripped 7 bases from V and 5 bases from J, with 11 bases between. CDR3 length: 13 residues. Germline V lookup: CDR1 SNHLY, CDR2 FYNNEI. The CDR3 bases are TGTGCCAGCACTCTACTAGAAACCGGGGAGCTGTTTTTT. As protein: CASTLLETGELFF.

This sequence joins TRBV10-3 and TRBJ2-5; the match to TRBD2 covers 7 bases. After removal of 3 bases from V and 6 bases from J, the junction contained 7 bases not matched to a gene. The CDR3 length is 14 residues. Germline CDR1 ENHRY, CDR2 SYGVKD. The CDR3 DNA reads as TGTGCCATCAGTGATGAAGTGGGGGGGAAGACCCAGTACTTC. Protein sequence: CAISDEVGGKTQYF.

The V and J genes are TRBV6-5 and TRBJ2-7; 7 nucleotides agree with TRBD2. The V and J ends lost 6 bases and 0 bases, in that order; junction bases with no gene match: 8. There are 15 residues in the CDR3. The germline CDR1 and CDR2 sequences are MNHEY and SVGAGI. The CDR3 DNA follows: TGTGCCAGCAGGTACGGGAGGTCCCCCTCCTACGAGCAGTACTTC. Encoded protein: CASRYGRSPSYEQYF.

The chain carries TRBV19 and TRBJ2-2; D perhaps matches TRBD1 (6 bases). The CDR3 consists of 14 residues. V was shortened by 7 bases and J by 6 bases, with 15 bases between the two germline ends. Germline-derived CDR1 and CDR2 are LNHDA and SQIVND (reference sequence). The CDR3 loop is CASTATGIPGELFF. The CDR3 nucleotides read TGTGCCAGTACCGCAACAGGGATCCCCGGGGAGCTGTTTTTT.

This chain connects TRBV5-1 to TRBJ2-7; D is uncertain. From germline, CDR1 is SGHRS and CDR2 YFSETQ. V gave up 4 bases and J gave up 0 bases, with 5 bases separating them. The CDR3 covers 12 residues. Written as DNA, the CDR3 is TGCGCCAGCAGCCAGAGCTCCTACGAGCAGTACTTC. This codes for CASSQSSYEQYF.

J is TRBJ2-7 and V is TRBV11-2; D possibly uses TRBD1 or TRBD2 (5 bases each). In germline, CDR1 is SGHAT, CDR2 FQNNGV. Trimming shortened V by 8 bases and J by 0 bases, and 14 bases separated the two germline ends. The CDR3 has 14 amino acids. The CDR3 loop is CASLRGLGSYEQYF. CDR3 DNA sequence: TGTGCCAGCCTGAGGGGATTAGGCTCCTACGAGCAGTACTTC.

The chain uses TRBV7-9 and TRBJ2-5; TRBD2 agrees at 10 bases. With V trimmed by 1 base and J by 2 bases, 1 base remained unmatched. Germline-derived CDR1 and CDR2 are SEHNR and FQNEAQ (reference sequence). There are 15 residues in the CDR3. The CDR3 spells CASSLVAGGQETQYF. CDR3 sequence (DNA): TGTGCCAGCAGCTTAGTAGCGGGGGGACAAGAGACCCAGTACTTC. Full variable domain (outside the CDR3, taken from reference TRBV7-9 and TRBJ2-5): DTGVSQNPRHKITKRGQNVTFRCDPISEHNRLYWYRQTLGQGPEFLTYFQNEAQLEKSRLLSDRFSAERPKGSFSTLEIQRTEQGDSAMYLCASSLVAGGQETQYFGPGTRLLVL.

This chain joins TRBV6-1 and TRBJ2-7, with D perhaps TRBD1 or TRBD2 (6 bases each). CDR1 is MNHNS and CDR2 is SASEGT in the germline V gene. Trimming left V 1 base short and J 4 bases short, with 14 bases between. This CDR3 is 15 amino acids long. CDR3 sequence: CASSEGLRGEYEQYF. Here the CDR3 DNA reads TGTGCCAGCAGTGAAGGACTTAGGGGGGAGTACGAGCAGTACTTC.

The V and J genes are TRBV5-1 and TRBJ2-1; D call uncertain. The germline gives CDR1 SGHRS, CDR2 YFSETQ. Deletions cut 3 bases from V and 13 bases from J, with 11 bases between. The CDR3 consists of 11 residues. CDR3 DNA sequence: TGCGCCAGCAGCTCAGACGGACGCCAGTTCTTC. Encoded protein: CASSSDGRQFF.

The CDR3 region has the DNA TGTGCCAGCAGCCAAACCACCCTTACAAAGACCGGGGAGCTGTTTTTT. Protein: CASSQTTLTKTGELFF. The chain couples TRBV14 to TRBJ2-2; D unresolved. V gave up 2 bases and J gave up 5 bases, with 15 bases separating them. The CDR3 sequence is 16 residues long. The germline CDR1 and CDR2 sequences are SGHDN and FVKESK.

Of note for this clone: The same CDR3 is also encoded by other DNA sequences in this sample. The chain joins TRBV6-5 to TRBJ2-7; 10 bases line up with TRBD2. Germline-derived CDR1 and CDR2 are MNHEY and SVGAGI. The CDR3 has 15 residues. The V gene end was trimmed by 6 bases and the J gene end by 2 bases; junction bases not matched to a gene: 7. Here the CDR3 reads CASSLTSGSTYEQYF. The CDR3 region has the DNA TGTGCCAGCAGCTTGACTAGCGGGTCGACCTACGAGCAGTACTTC.

V usage is TRBV20-1 and J usage is TRBJ1-2; D unclear. V lost 3 bases to trimming and J lost 8 bases, with 10 bases between them. The CDR3 is made up of 11 amino acids. Germline V CDR1 and CDR2: DFQATT, SNEGSKA (reference sequence). The CDR3 DNA reads TGCAGTGCTAGTCTGGCCCTCGGCTACACCTTC. This translates into CSASLALGYTF.

Remarks on this clone: The same CDR3 also results from other DNA sequences found in this sample. The chain uses TRBV7-9 and TRBJ2-7; no firm D call. The CDR3 covers 12 residues. Germline CDR1 and CDR2: SEHNR and FQNEAQ (reference sequence). V shed 5 bases and J shed 6 bases, with 11 bases lying between them. The CDR3 DNA reads TGTGCCAGCAGCCTGGAAGCTCCCGAGCAGTACTTC. It encodes CASSLEAPEQYF.

The chain carries TRBV5-1 and TRBJ2-7; TRBD1 agrees at 7 bases. Germline CDR1 SGHRS, CDR2 YFSETQ. This CDR3 is 17 amino acids long. J gave up 1 base and V 1 base, and 11 bases lay outside the gene matches. This CDR3 is CASSLFITGRGSYEQYF. The CDR3, as DNA: TGCGCCAGCAGCTTGTTCATAACGGGCAGGGGGTCCTACGAGCAGTACTTC.